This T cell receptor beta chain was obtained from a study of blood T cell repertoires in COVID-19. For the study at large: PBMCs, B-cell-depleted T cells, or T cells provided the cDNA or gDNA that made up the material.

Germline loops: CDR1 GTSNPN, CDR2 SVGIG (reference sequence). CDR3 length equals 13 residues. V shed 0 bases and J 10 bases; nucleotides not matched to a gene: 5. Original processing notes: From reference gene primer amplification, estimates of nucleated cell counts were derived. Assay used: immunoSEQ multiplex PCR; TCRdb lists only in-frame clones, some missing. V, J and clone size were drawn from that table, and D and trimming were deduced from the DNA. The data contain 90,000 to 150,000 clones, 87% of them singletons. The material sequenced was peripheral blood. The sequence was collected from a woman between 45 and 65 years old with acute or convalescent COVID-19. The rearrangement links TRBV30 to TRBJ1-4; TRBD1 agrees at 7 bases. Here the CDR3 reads CAWSVQPGGKLFF. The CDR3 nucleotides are TGTGCCTGGAGTGTACAGCCAGGGGGAAAACTGTTTTTT.